A single sample gave rise to the 29 T cell receptor beta chains below, sequenced in a study of blood T cell repertoires in COVID-19. Some clones are missing from TCRdb's copy, which holds only in-frame ones; the method was immunoSEQ multiplex PCR. The sample has over 200,000 clones; approximately 90% are singletons. What was sequenced was peripheral blood. These TCRs come from a man aged 25-45 years with COVID-19, enrolled during active disease.

The gene calls are TRBV6-2 or TRBV6-3 and TRBJ2-3; 8 nucleotides align to TRBD1. The CDR3 contains 16 residues. V was clipped by 0 bases and J by 4 bases; unmatched bases: 6. Germline V gene sequence: CDR1 MNHEY, CDR2 SVGEGT. The CDR3 region has the DNA TGTGCCAGCAGTTACTCAGGGCAGGGGGCGTCAGATACGCAGTATTTT. It is translated as CASSYSGQGASDTQYF.

The chain has TRBV12-3 or TRBV12-4 and TRBJ2-7, with D unclear. This CDR3 spans 13 amino acids. V was pared by 3 bases and J by 3 bases, with 9 bases between. CDR3 DNA sequence: TGTGCCAGCAGTTTTGTGATTAGCTACGAGCAGTACTTC. Protein sequence: CASSFVISYEQYF.

This clone was counted a few times. J is TRBJ1-4 and V is TRBV5-8; no reliable D call. Germline assignment: CDR1 SGHTS and CDR2 YDEGEE. V was shortened by 5 bases and J by 3 bases, with 8 bases between the two germline ends. The CDR3 runs 13 residues. CDR3 sequence reads: CASRTRPNEKLFF. The CDR3 region has the DNA TGTGCCAGCAGAACCAGGCCTAATGAAAAACTGTTTTTT.

The chain couples TRBV9 to TRBJ2-1; possible D gene TRBD2, 6 bases. CDR3 length equals 13 residues. Germline assignment: CDR1 SGDLS and CDR2 YYNGEE. Trimming took 4 bases from V and 4 from J, leaving 9 bases between them. The CDR3 loop is CASSTGDYNEQFF. CDR3 in DNA: TGTGCCAGCAGCACGGGGGATTACAATGAGCAGTTCTTC. Full variable domain (rest looked up from reference TRBV9 and TRBJ2-1): DSGVTQTPKHLITATGQRVTLRCSPRSGDLSVYWYQQSLDQGLQFLIQYYNGEERAKGNILERFSAQQFPDLHSELNLSSLELGDSALYFCASSTGDYNEQFFGPGTRLTVL.

V is TRBV19 and J is TRBJ2-1, with TRBD2 matching over 8 bases. The J segment lost 2 bases and the V segment lost 1 base, leaving 7 bases of the junction unmatched. The CDR3 length is 17 residues. Germline-derived CDR1 and CDR2 are LNHDA and SQIVND (reference sequence). The CDR3 DNA reads TGTGCCAGTAGTATAGTAGAGGCGGGAGGCACCTACAATGAGCAGTTCTTC. Amino acid sequence: CASSIVEAGGTYNEQFF.

The rearrangement joins TRBV15 to TRBJ1-5; D not resolved. The V gene's germline CDR1 is LNHNV and CDR2 YYDKDF (reference sequence). V lost 0 bases and J lost 6, with 15 bases in between. The CDR3 has 16 amino acids. DNA for the CDR3: TGTGCCACCAGCAGAGATCTTGCAGGCGGGAGTCAGCCCCAGCATTTT. Protein: CATSRDLAGGSQPQHF.

The V call is TRBV3-1 (or the pseudogene TRBV3-2), the J call TRBJ1-5; D gene ambiguous. The V gene's germline CDR1 is LGHDT and CDR2 YNNKEL (reference sequence). CDR3 size: 14 residues. Trimming pared 1 base from V and 0 bases from J, leaving 4 bases between. CDR3 in amino acids: CASSQVYSNQPQHF. CDR3 in DNA: TGTGCCAGCAGCCAAGTCTATAGCAATCAGCCCCAGCATTTT.

The chain links TRBV7-9 to TRBJ1-2; TRBD1 matches at 7 bases. The CDR3 has 15 amino acids. The V segment lost 1 base and the J segment 4 bases; nucleotides outside the gene matches: 6. In germline, CDR1 is SEHNR, CDR2 FQNEAQ (reference sequence). CDR3 residues: CASSLEGGGSYGYTF. The CDR3 DNA reads as TGTGCCAGCAGCTTAGAAGGAGGGGGCAGCTATGGCTACACCTTC.

The chain uses TRBV2 and TRBJ1-5; weak D call: TRBD1 (6 bases). V lost 3 bases and J lost 2, with 11 bases in between. The germline CDR1 and CDR2 sequences are SNHLY and FYNNEI. The CDR3 runs 15 residues. CDR3 sequence reads: CASSDLGAGNQPQHF. The CDR3 nucleotides are TGTGCCAGCAGTGATTTGGGGGCGGGCAATCAGCCCCAGCATTTT.

V gene TRBV5-1 combines with J gene TRBJ2-2, with 9 bases aligning to TRBD1. CDR1 and CDR2 (germline): SGHRS, YFSETQ. Losses at the gene ends were 1 base for V and 7 bases for J; bases not matched to a gene: 5. CDR3 length: 15 residues. CDR3 sequence reads: CASSLLQGANGELFF. The CDR3 coding sequence is TGCGCCAGCAGCTTGCTACAGGGGGCAAACGGGGAGCTGTTTTTT.

The rearrangement joins TRBV11-2 to TRBJ1-1; no clear D. The CDR3 totals 14 residues. Germline CDR1 reads SGHAT; CDR2 reads FQNNGV. Deletions cut 1 base from V and 6 bases from J, with 12 bases between. The CDR3 region has the DNA TGTGCCAGCAGCTTAGGATCGGGGAAGGCTGAAGCTTTCTTT. Protein product: CASSLGSGKAEAFF.

The gene calls are TRBV27 and TRBJ1-5; D perhaps matches TRBD1 (6 bases). The CDR3 totals 14 residues. Germline V gene sequence: CDR1 MNHEY, CDR2 SMNVEV (reference sequence). V was trimmed by 5 bases and J by 4 bases, leaving 12 bases between them. As DNA, the CDR3 is TGTGCCAGCAGTCAGGGAGGGGGAAATCAGCCCCAGCATTTT. It translates to CASSQGGGNQPQHF.

The genes are TRBV28 and TRBJ1-3; TRBD1 matches at 7 bases. With 1 base clipped from V and 4 bases from J, the junction kept 10 bases outside the gene matches. Germline V gene lookup returns CDR1 MDHEN and CDR2 SYDVKM. This CDR3 region has 17 residues. The CDR3 loop is CASSLLGGQPGGNTIYF. CDR3 bases: TGTGCCAGCAGTTTATTAGGGGGACAGCCCGGAGGAAACACCATATATTTT.

V is TRBV9 and J is TRBJ2-1; the match to TRBD2 covers 12 bases. There are 21 residues in the CDR3. CDR1 is SGDLS, CDR2 YYNGEE, per germline. The V and J ends lost 0 bases and 9 bases, in that order; junction bases with no gene match: 22. The CDR3 nucleotides read TGTGCCAGCAGCGTAGACTTCGGGCTAGCGGGGGGGCCTTTTTCGCGCAGTGAGCAGTTCTTC. Translation: CASSVDFGLAGGPFSRSEQFF.

The CDR3 DNA sequence: TGTGCCAGCAGTGAAGAGGGACAGTCAAACACCATATATTTT. Translating gives CASSEEGQSNTIYF. The chain uses TRBV2 and TRBJ1-3; 7 nucleotides align to TRBD1. The V gene's germline CDR1 is SNHLY and CDR2 FYNNEI. The CDR3 consists of 14 residues. Trimming at V came to 1 base and at J to 6 bases, leaving 3 bases not matched to a gene.

The chain couples TRBV15 to TRBJ1-1, with 11 positions matching TRBD1. This CDR3 is 16 amino acids long. Germline CDR1 is LNHNV and CDR2 is YYDKDF (reference sequence). V shed 4 bases, J shed 10 bases, and the junction held 14 bases outside the gene matches. CDR3 nucleotides: TGTGCCACCAGCAACTGGGGTGGGACAGGGGGTGTAGGAGCTTTCTTT. This sequence encodes CATSNWGGTGGVGAFF. The complete variable domain, with remaining parts taken from reference TRBV15 and TRBJ1-1, reads DAMVIQNPRYQVTQFGKPVTLSCSQTLNHNVMYWYQQKSSQAPKLLFHYYDKDFNNEADTPDNFQSRRPNTSFCFLDIRSPGLGDTAMYLCATSNWGGTGGVGAFFGQGTRLTVV.

This rearrangement joins TRBV6-2 or TRBV6-3 to TRBJ2-7, with D tentatively TRBD2 (6 bases). The V and J ends lost 0 bases and 4 bases respectively, with 13 bases between them. The CDR3 extends over 15 amino acids. Per the germline V gene, CDR1 is MNHEY and CDR2 is SVGEGT. The CDR3 region has the DNA TGTGCCAGCAGTTACTCTTGGGCAGCGGGTTACGAGCAGTACTTC. It codes for CASSYSWAAGYEQYF.

V and J are TRBV15 and TRBJ2-7; TRBD1 is a possible D gene (6 bases). The V gene lost 5 bases and the J gene lost 2 bases, with 16 bases spanning the gap. This CDR3 region has 15 residues. Germline V gene lookup returns CDR1 LNHNV and CDR2 YYDKDF (reference sequence). The CDR3 protein is CATSETGQDPYEQYF. CDR3 coding DNA: TGTGCCACCAGCGAGACAGGCCAGGACCCCTACGAGCAGTACTTC.

The J gene is TRBJ1-5, the V gene TRBV11-2; 8 positions agree with TRBD1. The junction had 2 bases not matched to a gene; V was cut back by 1 base and J by 0 bases. CDR1 SGHAT and CDR2 FQNNGV come from the germline V gene. The CDR3 runs to 16 residues. The CDR3 region has the DNA TGTGCCAGCAGCTTAGGGACAGGGCATAGCAATCAGCCCCAGCATTTT. Translation gives CASSLGTGHSNQPQHF.

As to this clone: The sample carries other DNA sequences with the same CDR3. The V gene is TRBV9, the J gene TRBJ2-1; 7 bases match TRBD2. The germline V gene encodes CDR1 SGDLS and CDR2 YYNGEE. Trimming removed 0 bases from V and 7 bases from J; junction bases left unmatched: 1. The CDR3 runs 13 residues. CDR3: CASSVAGGNEQFF. The CDR3 DNA is TGTGCCAGCAGCGTAGCGGGGGGAAATGAGCAGTTCTTC. The variable domain in full, with the rest retrieved from reference TRBV9 and TRBJ2-1, is DSGVTQTPKHLITATGQRVTLRCSPRSGDLSVYWYQQSLDQGLQFLIQYYNGEERAKGNILERFSAQQFPDLHSELNLSSLELGDSALYFCASSVAGGNEQFFGPGTRLTVL.

The chain uses TRBV3-1 (or the pseudogene TRBV3-2) and TRBJ2-7; the match to TRBD2 covers 8 bases. The germline V gene encodes CDR1 LGHDT and CDR2 YNNKEL (reference sequence). V gave up 6 bases and J gave up 6 bases; unmatched junction bases: 13. The CDR3 is 15 residues long. The CDR3 region has the DNA TGTGCCAGCAGGCCCTCGGGGCGGGGGGCCCCCGAGCAGTACTTC. It is translated as CASRPSGRGAPEQYF.

V gene TRBV19 combines with J gene TRBJ1-1; 10 bases agree with TRBD1. The V gene's germline CDR1 is LNHDA and CDR2 SQIVND (reference sequence). After removal of 8 bases from V and 4 bases from J, the junction contained 4 bases not matched to a gene. CDR3 length: 13 residues. The CDR3 loop is CASSRDRGTEAFF. DNA for the CDR3: TGTGCCAGTTCCCGGGACAGGGGCACTGAAGCTTTCTTT.

In its sample, this clone was seen once. This sequence joins TRBV19 and TRBJ1-5, with D perhaps TRBD1 (5 bases). The CDR3 runs 16 residues. V shed 3 bases and J shed 4 bases, with 16 bases lying between them. Germline assignment: CDR1 LNHDA and CDR2 SQIVND (reference sequence). CDR3: CASSMAQGTLNQPQHF. CDR3 coding DNA: TGTGCCAGTAGTATGGCCCAGGGTACGCTTAATCAGCCCCAGCATTTT.

V gene TRBV19 combines with J gene TRBJ1-1, with TRBD1 matching 8 bases. The CDR3 spans 14 residues. Germline loops: CDR1 LNHDA, CDR2 SQIVND (reference sequence). V gave up 7 bases and J gave up 0 bases; unmatched junction bases: 4. CDR3 coding DNA: TGTGCCAGTACTTGGGACAGGATGAACACTGAAGCTTTCTTT. This gives the protein CASTWDRMNTEAFF.

This clone occurred a few times. V is TRBV7-9 and J is TRBJ1-2; 8 bases match TRBD1. The ends lost 2 bases at V and 8 bases at J; junction bases unmatched: 7. Germline V CDR1 and CDR2: SEHNR, FQNEAQ (reference sequence). The length of the CDR3 is 14 residues. In nucleotides, the CDR3 is TGTGCCAGCAGCTTATCGGACAGGGCAGCCGGCTACACCTTC. The encoded protein is CASSLSDRAAGYTF. Drawing the rest from reference TRBV7-9 and TRBJ1-2, the complete variable domain is DTGVSQNPRHKITKRGQNVTFRCDPISEHNRLYWYRQTLGQGPEFLTYFQNEAQLEKSRLLSDRFSAERPKGSFSTLEIQRTEQGDSAMYLCASSLSDRAAGYTFGSGTRLTVV.

The chain uses TRBV19 and TRBJ2-1; TRBD2 matches at 10 bases. V trimming: 3 bases; J trimming: 14 bases; junction bases outside the gene matches: 10. Germline V CDR1 and CDR2: LNHDA, SQIVND (reference sequence). The length of the CDR3 is 14 residues. The CDR3 here is CASSMRASGSSEFF. The DNA for the CDR3 is TGTGCCAGTAGTATGAGGGCTAGCGGGAGTTCAGAGTTCTTC.

This chain links TRBV4-2 with TRBJ1-3; D remains ambiguous. Germline V gene lookup returns CDR1 LGHNA and CDR2 YNFKEQ. V lost 0 bases and J 2 bases, leaving 8 bases between the germline ends. This CDR3 spans 15 amino acids. In DNA, the CDR3 is TGTGCCAGCAGCCAAGATGAGGAGACTGGAAACACCATATATTTT. Translation: CASSQDEETGNTIYF.

V and J are TRBV4-3 and TRBJ1-2, with 7 bases aligning to TRBD1. The V gene end was trimmed by 5 bases and the J gene end by 4 bases; junction bases not matched to a gene: 10. Germline V gene sequence: CDR1 LGHNA, CDR2 YSLEER. The CDR3 length is 15 residues. CDR3: CASSITGAGSYGYTF. The CDR3 coding sequence is TGCGCCAGCAGCATCACAGGGGCAGGAAGCTATGGCTACACCTTC.

The gene calls are TRBV7-9 and TRBJ1-4; 10 nucleotides agree with TRBD1. CDR3 size: 15 residues. From germline, CDR1 is SEHNR and CDR2 FQNEAQ (reference sequence). V trimming: 5 bases; J trimming: 8 bases; junction bases outside the gene matches: 8. The CDR3 bases are TGTGCCAGCAGCCCAGGACAGGGGGGAAGGGAAAAACTGTTTTTT. This encodes CASSPGQGGREKLFF.